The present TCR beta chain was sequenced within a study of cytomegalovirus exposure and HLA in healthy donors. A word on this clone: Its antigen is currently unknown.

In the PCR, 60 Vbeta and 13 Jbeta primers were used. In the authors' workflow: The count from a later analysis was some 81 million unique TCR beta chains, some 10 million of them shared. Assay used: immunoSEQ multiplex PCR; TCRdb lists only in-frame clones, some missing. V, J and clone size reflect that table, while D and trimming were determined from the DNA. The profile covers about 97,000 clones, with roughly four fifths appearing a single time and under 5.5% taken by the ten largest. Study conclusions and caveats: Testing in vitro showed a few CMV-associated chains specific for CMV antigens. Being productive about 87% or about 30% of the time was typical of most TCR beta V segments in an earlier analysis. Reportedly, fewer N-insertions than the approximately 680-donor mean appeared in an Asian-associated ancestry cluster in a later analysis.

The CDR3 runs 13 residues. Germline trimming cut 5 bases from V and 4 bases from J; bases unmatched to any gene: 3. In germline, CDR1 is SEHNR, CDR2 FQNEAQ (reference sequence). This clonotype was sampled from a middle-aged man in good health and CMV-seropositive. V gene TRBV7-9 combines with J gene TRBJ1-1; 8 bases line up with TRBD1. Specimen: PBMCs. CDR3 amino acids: CASSTQGGTEAFF. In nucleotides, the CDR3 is TGTGCCAGCAGCACACAGGGGGGCACTGAAGCTTTCTTT.